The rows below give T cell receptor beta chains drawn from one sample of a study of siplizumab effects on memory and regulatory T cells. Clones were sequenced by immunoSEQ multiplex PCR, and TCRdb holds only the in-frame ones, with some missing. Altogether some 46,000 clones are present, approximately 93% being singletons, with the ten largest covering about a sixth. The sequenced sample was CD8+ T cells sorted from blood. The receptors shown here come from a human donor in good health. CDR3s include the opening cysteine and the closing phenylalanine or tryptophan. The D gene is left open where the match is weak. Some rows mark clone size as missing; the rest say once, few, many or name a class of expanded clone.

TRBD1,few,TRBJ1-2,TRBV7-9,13,TGTGCCAGCAGCCCTGGGACAGATAGCGGCTACACCTTC,CASSPGTDSGYTF
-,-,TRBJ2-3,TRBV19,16,TGTGCCAGTAGTTTACACAGGGATCGGTTGACAGATACGCAGTATTTT,CASSLHRDRLTDTQYF
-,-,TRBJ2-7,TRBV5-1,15,TGCGCCAGCAGCTTGGCCCCGGGGGACCACTACGAGCAGTACTTC,CASSLAPGDHYEQYF
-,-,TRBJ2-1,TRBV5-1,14,TGCGCCAGCAGCTCAGGAGGCTCCTACAATGAGCAGTTCTTC,CASSSGGSYNEQFF
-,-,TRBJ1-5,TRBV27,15,TGTGCCAGCAGTTTATTCGGGGGTAGCGATCAGCCCCAGCATTTT,CASSLFGGSDQPQHF
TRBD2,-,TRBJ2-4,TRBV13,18,TGTGCCAGCAGCTTATTACTAGCGGGAGACGTAGCCAAAAACATTCAGTACTTC,CASSLLLAGDVAKNIQYF
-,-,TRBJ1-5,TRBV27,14,TGTGCCAGCAGTTTAGGGAGTTGGAATCAGCCCCAGCATTTT,CASSLGSWNQPQHF
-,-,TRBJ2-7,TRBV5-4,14,TGTGCCAGCAGCCTCGGGGAACGTGCCTACGAGCAGTACTTC,CASSLGERAYEQYF
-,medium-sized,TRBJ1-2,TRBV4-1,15,TGCGCCAGCAGCGTAGGACAGATGGAGGAGAGGGGCTACACCTTC,CASSVGQMEERGYTF
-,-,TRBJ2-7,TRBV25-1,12,TGTGCCAGCAGTGGAGCCAGCTACGAGCAGTACTTC,CASSGASYEQYF
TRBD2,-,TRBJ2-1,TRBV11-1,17,TGTGCCAGCGGAGGGAGGGAGGCCTCGAGCTCCTACAATGAGCAGTTCTTC,CASGGREASSSYNEQFF
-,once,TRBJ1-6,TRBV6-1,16,TGTGCCAGCAGTGAAGCGCGGGGGATCTCCAATTCACCCCTCCACTTT,CASSEARGISNSPLHF
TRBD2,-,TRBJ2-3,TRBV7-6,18,TGTGCCAGCAGCCTGGTATACCTAGCGGGAGGGCCAGGAGATACGCAGTATTTT,CASSLVYLAGGPGDTQYF
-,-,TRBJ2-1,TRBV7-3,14,TGTGCCAGCAGCCCGACTAGGTTCTACAATGAGCAGTTCTTC,CASSPTRFYNEQFF
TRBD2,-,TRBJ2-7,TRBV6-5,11,TGTGCCAGCATAGCGGGAGGGGAGCAGTACTTC,CASIAGGEQYF
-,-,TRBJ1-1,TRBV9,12,TGTGCCAGCAGCGCAGGGACCACTGAAGCTTTCTTT,CASSAGTTEAFF
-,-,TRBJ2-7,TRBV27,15,TGTGCCAGCAGTTTATCCGGCGGCGGGACTTACGAGCAGTACTTC,CASSLSGGGTYEQYF
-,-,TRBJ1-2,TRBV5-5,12,TGTGCCAGCAGCTTAACCGAGACAGGCGTCACCTTC,CASSLTETGVTF
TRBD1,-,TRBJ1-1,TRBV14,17,TGTGCCAGCAGCCAAGATATCGGGACAGGTGTGAACACTGAAGCTTTCTTT,CASSQDIGTGVNTEAFF
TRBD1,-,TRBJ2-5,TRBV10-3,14,TGTGCCATCAGCCCGGGACAGACTAAAGAGACCCAGTACTTC,CAISPGQTKETQYF
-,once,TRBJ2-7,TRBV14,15,TGTGCCAGCAGCCAGGATCAGGGGAGCACCTACGAGCAGTACTTC,CASSQDQGSTYEQYF
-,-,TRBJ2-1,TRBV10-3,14,TGTGCCATCAGTGACTCGGGACGTCTTAATGAGCAGTTCTTC,CAISDSGRLNEQFF
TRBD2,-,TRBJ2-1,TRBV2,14,TGTGCCAGCCCGACTAGCGGGGATTACAATGAGCAGTTCTTC,CASPTSGDYNEQFF
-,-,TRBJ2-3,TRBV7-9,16,TGTGCCAGCAGCTTAGCGCAGGCAGGCGGTACCGATACGCAGTATTTT,CASSLAQAGGTDTQYF
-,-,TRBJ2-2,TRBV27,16,TGTGCCAGCAGTTTAGTGGACAGACTGAACACCGGGGAGCTGTTTTTT,CASSLVDRLNTGELFF
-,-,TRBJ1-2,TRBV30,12,TGTGCCTGGAGTGTAAATCTCGATGGCTACACCTTC,CAWSVNLDGYTF
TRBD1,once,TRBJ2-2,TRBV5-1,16,TGCGCCAGCAGCTACGGGACAGGTCTCGAGGCCGGGGAGCTGTTTTTT,CASSYGTGLEAGELFF
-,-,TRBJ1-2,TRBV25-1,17,TGTGCCAGCAGTGGATACCGCGGGCCCAGCTTAGGCTATGGCTACACCTTC,CASSGYRGPSLGYGYTF
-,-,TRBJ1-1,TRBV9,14,TGTGCCAGCAGCGTAGTGGAAGGGTTAACTGAAGCTTTCTTT,CASSVVEGLTEAFF
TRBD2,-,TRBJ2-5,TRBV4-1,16,TGCGCCAGCAGCCAACTACCGACTAGCGGGGCCGGGACCCAGTACTTC,CASSQLPTSGAGTQYF
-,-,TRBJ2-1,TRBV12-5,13,TGTGCTAGTGAGGGGGAGGGGTACAATGAGCAGTTCTTC,CASEGEGYNEQFF
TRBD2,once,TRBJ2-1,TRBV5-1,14,TGCGCCAGCAGCGGCGACCCTGTGGGGGGGGAGCAGTTCTTC,CASSGDPVGGEQFF
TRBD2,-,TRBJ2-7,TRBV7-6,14,TGTGCCAGCAGCTTGCTTAGCGGGAGTCGCGAGCAGTACTTC,CASSLLSGSREQYF
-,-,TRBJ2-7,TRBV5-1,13,TGCGCCAGCAGCTTAGGCGCGTCCTACGAGCAGTACTTC,CASSLGASYEQYF
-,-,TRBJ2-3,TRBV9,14,TGTGCCAGCAGCGTAGTATCCGGGGGAGATACGCAGTATTTT,CASSVVSGGDTQYF
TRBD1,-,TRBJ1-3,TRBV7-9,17,TGTGCCAGCAGCTACCGGGACAGCCTCTCCTCTGGAAACACCATATATTTT,CASSYRDSLSSGNTIYF
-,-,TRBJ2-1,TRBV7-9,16,TGTGCCAGCAGCCCCGCAGACGGAGCGGGTTACAATGAGCAGTTCTTC,CASSPADGAGYNEQFF
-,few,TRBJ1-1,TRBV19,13,TGTGCCAGTAGGTCACAGGGCGAAATGGGCGCTTTCTTT,CASRSQGEMGAFF
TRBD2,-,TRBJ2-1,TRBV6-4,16,TGTGCCAGCAGTGTAGGAGTCGGGAGGGCCGCCGATGAGCAGTTCTTC,CASSVGVGRAADEQFF
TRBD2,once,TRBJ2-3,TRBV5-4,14,TGTGCCAGCAGTTCCAGCGGGAGGTTCGATACGCAGTATTTT,CASSSSGRFDTQYF
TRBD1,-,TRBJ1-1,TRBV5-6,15,TGTGCCAGCAGCTGGTGGGCAGGGGGCAGAACTGAAGCTTTCTTT,CASSWWAGGRTEAFF
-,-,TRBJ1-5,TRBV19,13,TGTGCCAGTAGTATCTACGGAGATCAGCCCCAGCATTTT,CASSIYGDQPQHF
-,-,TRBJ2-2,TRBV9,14,TGTGCCAGCAGCGTAGAACAGAACACCGGGGAGCTGTTTTTT,CASSVEQNTGELFF
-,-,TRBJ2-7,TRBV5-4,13,TGTGCCAGCAGCTTGGAACCGGGCGACGAGCAGTACTTC,CASSLEPGDEQYF
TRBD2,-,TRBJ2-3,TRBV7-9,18,TGTGCCAGCAGCTTAGCTGGACTAGCGGGAGTATGGCCAGATACGCAGTATTTT,CASSLAGLAGVWPDTQYF
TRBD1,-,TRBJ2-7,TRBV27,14,TGTGCCACCTACCGGACAGGCCGGGCTTACGAGCAGTACTTC,CATYRTGRAYEQYF
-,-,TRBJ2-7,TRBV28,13,TGTGCCAGCAGTGGGGACATTTCCTACGAGCAGTACTTC,CASSGDISYEQYF
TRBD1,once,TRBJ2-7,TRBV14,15,TGTGCCAGCAGCCAAGATTCTGGACAGGGATTCGAGCAGTACTTC,CASSQDSGQGFEQYF
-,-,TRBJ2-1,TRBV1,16,TGCACCAGCAGCCAACCAAATAGCGGTATCTACAATGAGCAGTTCTTC,CTSSQPNSGIYNEQFF
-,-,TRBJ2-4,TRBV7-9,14,TGTGCCAGCAGCTCCCCGCGGGCCGGAAACATTCAGTACTTC,CASSSPRAGNIQYF
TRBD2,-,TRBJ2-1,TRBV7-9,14,TGTGCCAGCAGTCTTAGCGGGAGTACCCATGAGCAGTTCTTC,CASSLSGSTHEQFF
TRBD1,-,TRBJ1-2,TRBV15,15,TGTGCCACCAGCATTTTGACAGGGGGGTACTATGGCTACACCTTC,CATSILTGGYYGYTF
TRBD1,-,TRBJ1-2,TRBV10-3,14,TGTGCCATTTTGGGTCGGGACAGGGTTCGAGGCTACACCTTC,CAILGRDRVRGYTF
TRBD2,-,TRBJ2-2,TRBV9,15,TGTGCCAGCAGCGTAGCGTCTAGCGGCACCGGGGAGCTGTTTTTT,CASSVASSGTGELFF
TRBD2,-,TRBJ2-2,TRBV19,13,TGTGCCAGTGGGGCGGGAGTGGTCGGGGAGCTGTTTTTT,CASGAGVVGELFF
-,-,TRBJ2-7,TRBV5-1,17,TGCGCCAGCAGCCAACCTCCGGGACACCAAAGCTCCTACGAGCAGTACTTC,CASSQPPGHQSSYEQYF
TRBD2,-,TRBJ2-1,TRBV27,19,TGTGCCAGCAGTTTTCTTGTCCAGCTCCTAGCGGGAGGGAACCATGAGCAGTTCTTC,CASSFLVQLLAGGNHEQFF
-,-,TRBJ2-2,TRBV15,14,TGTGCCACCAGCAGCGAGAACGGTGGCGGGGAGCTGTTTTTT,CATSSENGGGELFF
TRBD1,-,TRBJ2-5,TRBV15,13,TGTGCCGTCGACAGGGGGCTTAGAGAGACCCAGTACTTC,CAVDRGLRETQYF
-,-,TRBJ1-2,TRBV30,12,TGTGCCTGGAGCCGATCCGCCAGGGGCTACACCTTC,CAWSRSARGYTF